These 17 T cell receptor beta chains were sequenced from one sample in a study of blood T cell repertoires in COVID-19. Method: immunoSEQ multiplex PCR; TCRdb's copy keeps in-frame clones and lacks some. The table lists over 150,000 clones, around 81% of them singletons. Source material: peripheral blood. These receptors were collected from a man between 65 and 79 years old with active or convalescent COVID-19.

The rearrangement links TRBV15 to TRBJ1-1; 7 bases map to TRBD1. Losses at the gene ends were 3 bases for V and 6 bases for J; bases not matched to a gene: 13. Per the germline V gene, CDR1 is LNHNV and CDR2 is YYDKDF (reference sequence). The CDR3 runs to 16 residues. The CDR3 sequence is CATSSDPGTVDAEAFF. The DNA of the CDR3 is TGTGCCACCAGCAGTGATCCTGGGACAGTTGACGCTGAAGCTTTCTTT.

The gene calls are TRBV30 and TRBJ1-2; D gene unclear. In germline, CDR1 is GTSNPN, CDR2 SVGIG (reference sequence). CDR3 length equals 12 residues. Trimming left V 5 bases short and J 2 bases short, with 9 bases between. As DNA, the CDR3 is TGTGCCTGGGGCAACAAGAACTATGGCTACACCTTC. As protein: CAWGNKNYGYTF. Drawing the rest from reference TRBV30 and TRBJ1-2, the complete variable domain is SQTIHQWPATLVQPVGSPLSLECTVEGTSNPNLYWYRQAAGRGLQLLFYSVGIGQISSEVPQNLSASRPQDRQFILSSKKLLLSDSGFYLCAWGNKNYGYTFGSGTRLTVV.

The chain uses TRBV6-2 or TRBV6-3 and TRBJ2-5; D unclear. CDR1 and CDR2 from the germline V gene are MNHEY and SVGEGT. The CDR3 is 13 residues long. The V and J ends lost 10 bases and 4 bases respectively, with 16 bases between them. The CDR3 is CATSIVQSETQYF. In nucleotides, the CDR3 is TGTGCCACCAGCATTGTTCAATCAGAGACCCAGTACTTC.

The chain employs TRBV5-6 and TRBJ1-1, with a tentative D call TRBD1 (6 bases). CDR1 and CDR2 (germline): SGHDT, YYEEEE. This CDR3 region has 14 residues. The V gene lost 4 bases and the J gene lost 7 bases, with 17 bases spanning the gap. CDR3 loop: CASSRMPGVSEAFF. CDR3 sequence (DNA): TGTGCCAGCAGCCGGATGCCAGGGGTAAGTGAAGCTTTCTTT.

This sequence joins TRBV10-3 and TRBJ1-1; D may be TRBD1 (5 bases). This CDR3 is 14 amino acids long. V shed 5 bases and J shed 3 bases, with 13 bases lying between them. CDR1 ENHRY and CDR2 SYGVKD come from the germline V gene. Written as DNA, the CDR3 is TGTGCCATCAGTCCCTGGGGGGAGGACACTGAAGCTTTCTTT. Protein: CAISPWGEDTEAFF.

This clone was seen a handful of times. This chain joins TRBV4-3 and TRBJ1-2; TRBD1 matches at 9 bases. The germline V gene encodes CDR1 LGHNA and CDR2 YSLEER. V lost 4 bases to trimming and J lost 1 base; unmatched junction nucleotides: 7. This CDR3 is built from 16 residues. The CDR3 sequence is CASSPHGTGNNYGYTF. For the CDR3, the DNA is TGCGCCAGCAGCCCCCACGGGACAGGGAATAACTATGGCTACACCTTC.

The chain carries TRBV27 and TRBJ2-7; tentatively, D is TRBD1 (5 bases). The CDR3 is 14 residues long. V lost 8 bases and J lost 4, with 18 bases in between. The germline V gene encodes CDR1 MNHEY and CDR2 SMNVEV (reference sequence). The CDR3 here is CASRLGSGFYEQYF. Written as DNA, the CDR3 is TGTGCCAGCCGCCTCGGGTCAGGGTTTTACGAGCAGTACTTC.

This clone appeared once. The CDR3: CASSRQGADTQYF. CDR3 bases: TGTGCCAGCAGCCGACAGGGGGCAGATACGCAGTATTTT. This chain joins TRBV7-2 and TRBJ2-3; 9 bases align to TRBD1. The trim removed 5 bases at V and 4 bases at J, leaving 1 base unmatched. Per the germline V gene, CDR1 is SGHTA and CDR2 is FQGNSA. This CDR3 comprises 13 residues.

The chain has TRBV9 and TRBJ2-7, with a weak D call TRBD2 (7 bases). Trimming removed 2 bases from V and 2 bases from J, with 11 bases in between. The CDR3 spans 14 residues. The germline V gene encodes CDR1 SGDLS and CDR2 YYNGEE. CDR3 amino acids: CASSVGAGAYEQYF. The CDR3 region has the DNA TGTGCCAGCAGCGTGGGGGCGGGGGCCTACGAGCAGTACTTC.

V usage is TRBV7-2 and J usage is TRBJ1-5, with a tentative D call TRBD1 (5 bases). Germline values: CDR1 SGHTA, CDR2 FQGNSA. V lost 1 base and J lost 5, with 12 bases in between. This CDR3 comprises 15 residues. The CDR3 spells CASSLVGEEHQPQHF. The CDR3 region has the DNA TGTGCCAGCAGCTTAGTGGGGGAGGAACATCAGCCCCAGCATTTT.

The CDR3 here is CATQAGGYTGELFF. The CDR3, as DNA: TGTGCCACCCAAGCGGGAGGGTACACCGGGGAGCTGTTTTTT. The chain links TRBV24-1 to TRBJ2-2; the match to TRBD2 covers 10 bases. The germline CDR1 and CDR2 sequences are KGHDR and SFDVKD. The V segment lost 9 bases and the J segment 3 bases; nucleotides outside the gene matches: 3. There are 14 residues in the CDR3.

The rearrangement joins TRBV7-2 to TRBJ1-2; 7 nucleotides line up with TRBD1. J gave up 1 base and V 5 bases, and 4 bases lay outside the gene matches. There are 14 residues in the CDR3. The V gene's germline CDR1 is SGHTA and CDR2 FQGNSA. The CDR3 reads CASSPGTDNYGYTF. The CDR3 region has the DNA TGTGCCAGCAGCCCGGGGACAGATAACTATGGCTACACCTTC.

The chain joins TRBV7-6 to TRBJ2-3; tentative D call: TRBD2 (6 bases). The V end was cut by 3 bases, the J end by 2 bases, with 15 bases between. This CDR3 has 16 amino acids. Germline CDR1 and CDR2: SGHVS and FNYEAQ. The CDR3 is CASSFSSGYYTDTQYF. The CDR3 DNA reads TGTGCCAGCAGCTTCTCCAGCGGGTACTACACAGATACGCAGTATTTT.

This clone was seen a single time. The chain combines TRBV25-1 with TRBJ1-1, with 9 bases matching TRBD1. Germline V lookup: CDR1 MGHDK, CDR2 SYGVNS. With 2 bases clipped from V and 10 bases from J, the junction kept 11 bases outside the gene matches. There are 15 residues in the CDR3. The CDR3 nucleotides are TGTGCCAGCAGTGAACTGGGTCGGGACAGGGTGGTAGCTTTCTTT. Amino acids: CASSELGRDRVVAFF.

The chain combines TRBV9 with TRBJ2-1; weak D call: TRBD1 (5 bases). There are 15 residues in the CDR3. From germline, CDR1 is SGDLS and CDR2 YYNGEE. The V and J ends lost 0 bases and 2 bases respectively, with 9 bases between them. The CDR3 here is CASSVGGATYNEQFF. The CDR3 nucleotides are TGTGCCAGCAGCGTAGGTGGGGCCACCTACAATGAGCAGTTCTTC.

J is TRBJ1-1 and V is TRBV29-1, with D hard to call. CDR3 length: 14 residues. Trimming stripped 6 bases from V and 1 base from J, with 15 bases between. Germline lookup yields CDR1 SQVTM and CDR2 ANQGSEA. The CDR3 coding sequence is TGCAGCGTGGAGGGCCCCAAGGGGAACACTGAAGCTTTCTTT. Residues: CSVEGPKGNTEAFF.

The V call is TRBV2, the J call TRBJ2-7, with TRBD1 matching over 11 bases. The CDR3 loop spans 18 amino acids. Germline CDR1 is SNHLY and CDR2 is FYNNEI. V dropped 7 bases and J dropped 2; count of bases not matched to a gene: 16. CDR3: CASTRTGGLIGVTYEQYF. CDR3 bases: TGTGCCAGCACTCGGACAGGGGGCTTGATAGGGGTTACCTACGAGCAGTACTTC.